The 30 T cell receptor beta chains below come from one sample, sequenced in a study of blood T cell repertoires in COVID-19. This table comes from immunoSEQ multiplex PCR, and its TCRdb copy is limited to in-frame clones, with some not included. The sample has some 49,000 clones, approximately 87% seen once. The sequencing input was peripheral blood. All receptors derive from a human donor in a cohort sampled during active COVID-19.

The CDR3 spells CASSAPGTGEAFF. The CDR3 DNA follows: TGTGCCAGCAGTGCCCCTGGGACAGGTGAAGCTTTCTTT. This chain links TRBV6-4 with TRBJ1-1, with 8 positions matching TRBD1. V was clipped by 4 bases and J by 7 bases; unmatched bases: 5. This CDR3 is 13 amino acids long. The germline V gene has CDR1 MRHNA and CDR2 SNTAGT.

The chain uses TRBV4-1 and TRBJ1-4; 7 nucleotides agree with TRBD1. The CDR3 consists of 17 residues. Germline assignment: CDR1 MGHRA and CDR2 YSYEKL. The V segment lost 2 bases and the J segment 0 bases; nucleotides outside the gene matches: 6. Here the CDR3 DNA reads TGCGCCAGCAGCCAAAGGGACAGCCCCGCAACTAATGAAAAACTGTTTTTT. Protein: CASSQRDSPATNEKLFF.

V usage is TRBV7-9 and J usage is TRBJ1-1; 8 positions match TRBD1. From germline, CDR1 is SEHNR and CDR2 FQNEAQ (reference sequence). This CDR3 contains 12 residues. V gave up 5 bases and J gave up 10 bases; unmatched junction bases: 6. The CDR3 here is CASSRGQVGAFF. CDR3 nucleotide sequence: TGTGCCAGCAGCCGGGGACAGGTCGGAGCTTTCTTT.

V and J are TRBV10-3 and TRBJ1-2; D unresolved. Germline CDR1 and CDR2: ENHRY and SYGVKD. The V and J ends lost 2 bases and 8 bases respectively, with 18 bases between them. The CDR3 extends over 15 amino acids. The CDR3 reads CAISERGGWTGGYTF. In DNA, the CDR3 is TGTGCCATCAGTGAGAGAGGTGGGTGGACGGGAGGCTACACCTTC.

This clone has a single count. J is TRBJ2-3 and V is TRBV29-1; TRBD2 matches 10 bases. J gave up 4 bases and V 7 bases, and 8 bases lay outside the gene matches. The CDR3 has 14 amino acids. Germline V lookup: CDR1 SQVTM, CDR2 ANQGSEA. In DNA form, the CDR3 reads TGCAGCGCAGAAAAAGGGACTAGCGCAGATACGCAGTATTTT. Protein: CSAEKGTSADTQYF.

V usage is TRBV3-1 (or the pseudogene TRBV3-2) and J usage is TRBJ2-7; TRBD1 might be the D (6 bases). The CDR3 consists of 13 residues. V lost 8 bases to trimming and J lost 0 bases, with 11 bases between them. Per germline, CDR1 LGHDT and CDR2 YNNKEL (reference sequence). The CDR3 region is CASRQANSYEQYF. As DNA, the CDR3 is TGTGCCAGCCGACAGGCAAACTCCTACGAGCAGTACTTC.

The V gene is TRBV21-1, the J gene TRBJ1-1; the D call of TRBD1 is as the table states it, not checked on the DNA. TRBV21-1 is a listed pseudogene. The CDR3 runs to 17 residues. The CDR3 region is CASSKGAGTAWNTEAFF. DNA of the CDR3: TGTGCCAGCAGCAAAGGTGCGGGGACAGCATGGAACACTGAAGCTTTCTTT.

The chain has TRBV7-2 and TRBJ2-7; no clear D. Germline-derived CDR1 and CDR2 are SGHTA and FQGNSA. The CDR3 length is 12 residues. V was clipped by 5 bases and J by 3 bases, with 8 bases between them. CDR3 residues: CASSLKRYEQYF. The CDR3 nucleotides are TGTGCCAGCAGCCTCAAGCGCTACGAGCAGTACTTC.

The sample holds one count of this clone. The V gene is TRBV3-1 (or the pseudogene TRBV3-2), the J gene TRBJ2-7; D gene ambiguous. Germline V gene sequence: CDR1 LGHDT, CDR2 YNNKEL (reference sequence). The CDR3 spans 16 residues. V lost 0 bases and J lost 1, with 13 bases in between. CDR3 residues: CASSQEAAALSYEQYF. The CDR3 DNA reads TGTGCCAGCAGCCAAGAGGCGGCAGCCTTATCCTACGAGCAGTACTTC.

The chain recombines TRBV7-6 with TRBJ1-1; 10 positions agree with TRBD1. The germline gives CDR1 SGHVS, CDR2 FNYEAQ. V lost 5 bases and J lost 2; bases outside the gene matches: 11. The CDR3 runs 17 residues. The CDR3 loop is CASSPWTGGTGNTEAFF. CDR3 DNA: TGTGCCAGCAGCCCATGGACAGGGGGAACGGGAAACACTGAAGCTTTCTTT.

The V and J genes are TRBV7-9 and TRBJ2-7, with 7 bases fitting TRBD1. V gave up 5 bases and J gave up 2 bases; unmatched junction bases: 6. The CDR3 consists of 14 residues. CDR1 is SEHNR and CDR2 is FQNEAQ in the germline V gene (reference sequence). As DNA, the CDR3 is TGTGCCAGCAGCACCTGGACAGGAGCCTACGAGCAGTACTTC. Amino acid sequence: CASSTWTGAYEQYF.

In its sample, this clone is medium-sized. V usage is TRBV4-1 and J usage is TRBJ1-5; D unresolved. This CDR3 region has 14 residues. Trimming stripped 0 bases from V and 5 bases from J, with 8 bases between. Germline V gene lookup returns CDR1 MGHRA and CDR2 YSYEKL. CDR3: CASSQDTGDQPQHF. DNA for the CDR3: TGCGCCAGCAGCCAAGATACCGGGGATCAGCCCCAGCATTTT.

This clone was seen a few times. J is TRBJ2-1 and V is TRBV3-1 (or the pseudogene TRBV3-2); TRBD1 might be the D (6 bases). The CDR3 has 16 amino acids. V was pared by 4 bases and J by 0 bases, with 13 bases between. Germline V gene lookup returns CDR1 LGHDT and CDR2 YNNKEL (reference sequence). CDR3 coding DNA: TGTGCCAGCAGCCTTCAAGCCAGGGGCTCCTACAATGAGCAGTTCTTC. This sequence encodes CASSLQARGSYNEQFF.

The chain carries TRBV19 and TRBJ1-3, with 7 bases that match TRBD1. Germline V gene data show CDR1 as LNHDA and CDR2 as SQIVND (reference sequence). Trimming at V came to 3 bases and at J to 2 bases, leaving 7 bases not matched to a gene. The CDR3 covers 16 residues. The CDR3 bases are TGTGCCAGTAGTATCACCCACGGGACAGCTGGAAACACCATATATTTT. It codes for CASSITHGTAGNTIYF.

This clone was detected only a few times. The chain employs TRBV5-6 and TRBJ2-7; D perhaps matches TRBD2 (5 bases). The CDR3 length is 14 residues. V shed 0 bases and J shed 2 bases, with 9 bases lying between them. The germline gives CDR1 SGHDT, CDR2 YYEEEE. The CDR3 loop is CASSLAHGTYEQYF. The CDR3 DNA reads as TGTGCCAGCAGCTTGGCCCACGGGACCTACGAGCAGTACTTC.

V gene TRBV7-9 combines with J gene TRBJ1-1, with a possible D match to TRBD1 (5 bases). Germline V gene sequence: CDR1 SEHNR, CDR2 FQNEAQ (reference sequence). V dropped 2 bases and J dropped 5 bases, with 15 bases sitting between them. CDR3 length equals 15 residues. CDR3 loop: CASSLPQEGKTEAFF. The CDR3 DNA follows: TGTGCCAGCAGCTTACCCCAGGAGGGGAAAACTGAAGCTTTCTTT.

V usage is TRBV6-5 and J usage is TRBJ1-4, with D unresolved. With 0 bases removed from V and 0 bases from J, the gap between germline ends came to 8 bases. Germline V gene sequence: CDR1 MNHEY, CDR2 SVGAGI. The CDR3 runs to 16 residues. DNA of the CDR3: TGTGCCAGCAGTTACTCCGCCGGGGCAACTAATGAAAAACTGTTTTTT. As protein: CASSYSAGATNEKLFF.

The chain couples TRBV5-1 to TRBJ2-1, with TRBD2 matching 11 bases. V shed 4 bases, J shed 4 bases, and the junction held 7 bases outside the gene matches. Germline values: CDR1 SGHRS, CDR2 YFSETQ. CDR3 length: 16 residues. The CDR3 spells CASSRVTSGGYNEQFF. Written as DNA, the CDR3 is TGCGCCAGCAGCCGCGTTACTAGCGGGGGTTACAATGAGCAGTTCTTC.

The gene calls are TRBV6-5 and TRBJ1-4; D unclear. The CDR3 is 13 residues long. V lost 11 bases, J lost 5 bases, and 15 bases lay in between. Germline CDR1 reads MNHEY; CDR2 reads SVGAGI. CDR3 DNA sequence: TGTGCCTCCACGCGGAGAGGGAATGAAAAACTGTTTTTT. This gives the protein CASTRRGNEKLFF.

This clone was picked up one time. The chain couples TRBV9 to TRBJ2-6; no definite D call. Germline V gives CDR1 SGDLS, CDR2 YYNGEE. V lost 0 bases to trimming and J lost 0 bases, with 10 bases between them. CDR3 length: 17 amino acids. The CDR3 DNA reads TGTGCCAGCAGCGTAGGTATTAGAGCCTCTGGGGCCAACGTCCTGACTTTC. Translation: CASSVGIRASGANVLTF.

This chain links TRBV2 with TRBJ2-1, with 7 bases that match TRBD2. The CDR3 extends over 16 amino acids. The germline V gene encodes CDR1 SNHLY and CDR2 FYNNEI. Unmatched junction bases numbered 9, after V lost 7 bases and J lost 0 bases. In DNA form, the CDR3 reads TGTGCCAGCAAAGCGGGGCACTCAAGCTCCTACAATGAGCAGTTCTTC. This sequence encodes CASKAGHSSSYNEQFF.

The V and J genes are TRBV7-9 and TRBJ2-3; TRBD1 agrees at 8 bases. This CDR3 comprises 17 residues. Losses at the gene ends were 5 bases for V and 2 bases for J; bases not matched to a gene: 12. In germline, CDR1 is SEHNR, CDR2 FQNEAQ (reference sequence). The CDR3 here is CASSRPVGQGSTDTQYF. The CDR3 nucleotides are TGTGCCAGCAGCCGACCTGTTGGACAGGGATCCACAGATACGCAGTATTTT.

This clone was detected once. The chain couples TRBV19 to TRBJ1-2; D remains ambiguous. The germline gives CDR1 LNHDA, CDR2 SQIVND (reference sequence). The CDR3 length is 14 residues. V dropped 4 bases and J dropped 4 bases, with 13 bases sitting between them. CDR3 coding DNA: TGTGCCAGTAGTACGAGCCTCGGTCTCTATGGCTACACCTTC. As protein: CASSTSLGLYGYTF.

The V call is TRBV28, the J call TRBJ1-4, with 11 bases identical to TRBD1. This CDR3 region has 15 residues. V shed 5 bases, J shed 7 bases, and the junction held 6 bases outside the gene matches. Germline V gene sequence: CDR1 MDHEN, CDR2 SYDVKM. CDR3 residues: CASSPGQGVAEKLFF. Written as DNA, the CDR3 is TGTGCCAGCAGTCCGGGACAGGGGGTCGCTGAAAAACTGTTTTTT.

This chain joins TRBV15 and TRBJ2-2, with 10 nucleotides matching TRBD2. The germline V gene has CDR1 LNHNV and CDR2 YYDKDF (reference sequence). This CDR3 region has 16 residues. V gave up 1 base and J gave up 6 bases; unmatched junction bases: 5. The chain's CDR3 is CATSRGMSGGAGELFF. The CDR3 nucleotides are TGTGCCACCAGCAGAGGGATGAGCGGGGGGGCCGGGGAGCTGTTTTTT.

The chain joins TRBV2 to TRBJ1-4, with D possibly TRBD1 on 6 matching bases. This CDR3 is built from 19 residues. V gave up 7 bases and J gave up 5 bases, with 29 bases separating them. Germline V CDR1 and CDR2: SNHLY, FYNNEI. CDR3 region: CASMRSVQGSEARNEKLFF. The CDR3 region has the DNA TGTGCCAGCATGCGATCGGTACAGGGAAGTGAAGCGAGGAATGAAAAACTGTTTTTT. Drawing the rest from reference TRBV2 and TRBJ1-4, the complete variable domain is EPEVTQTPSHQVTQMGQEVILRCVPISNHLYFYWYRQILGQKVEFLVSFYNNEISEKSEIFDDQFSVERPDGSNFTLKIRSTKLEDSAMYFCASMRSVQGSEARNEKLFFGSGTQLSVL.

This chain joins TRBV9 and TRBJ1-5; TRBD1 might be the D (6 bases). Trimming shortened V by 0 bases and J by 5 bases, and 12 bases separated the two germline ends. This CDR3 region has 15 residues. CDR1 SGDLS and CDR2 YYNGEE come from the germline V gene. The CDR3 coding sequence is TGTGCCAGCAGCGTAGGAGGGGACACCCATCAGCCCCAGCATTTT. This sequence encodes CASSVGGDTHQPQHF.

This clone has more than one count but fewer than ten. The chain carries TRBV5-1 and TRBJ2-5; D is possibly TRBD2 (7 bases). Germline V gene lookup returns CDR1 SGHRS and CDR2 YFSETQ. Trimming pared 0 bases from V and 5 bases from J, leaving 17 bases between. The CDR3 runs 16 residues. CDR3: CASSLGPSGGHETQYF. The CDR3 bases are TGCGCCAGCAGCTTGGGACCGTCGGGGGGACATGAGACCCAGTACTTC.

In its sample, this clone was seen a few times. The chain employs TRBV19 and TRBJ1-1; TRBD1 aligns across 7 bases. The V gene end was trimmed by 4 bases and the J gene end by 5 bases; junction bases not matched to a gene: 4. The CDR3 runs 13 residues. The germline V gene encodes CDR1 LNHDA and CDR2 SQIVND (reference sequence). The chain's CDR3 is CASSTDRETEAFF. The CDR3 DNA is TGTGCCAGTAGTACAGACAGGGAAACTGAAGCTTTCTTT.

CDR3 nucleotide sequence: TGCGCCAGCAGCCACCAGGGGGTTAATGAAAAACTGTTTTTT. It encodes CASSHQGVNEKLFF. The V gene is TRBV4-3, the J gene TRBJ1-4, with TRBD1 matching over 7 bases. CDR1 is LGHNA and CDR2 is YSLEER in the germline V gene. Losses at the gene ends were 3 bases for V and 4 bases for J; bases not matched to a gene: 2. This CDR3 is built from 14 residues.